This TCR beta chain was retrieved from a study of cytomegalovirus exposure and HLA in healthy donors. Whole-study findings and limits: The study recorded some 160 TCR beta chains that were cytomegalovirus-associated.

Using immunoSEQ multiplex PCR, the repertoire was profiled, and TCRdb retains in-frame clones only, with some absent. The table shows roughly 200,000 clones, with about 89% occurring only once. Germline lookup yields CDR1 SQVTM and CDR2 ANQGSEA. This CDR3 region has 15 residues. The J segment lost 9 bases and the V segment lost 3 bases, leaving 11 bases of the junction unmatched. This clone has just a few counts. As yet, its antigen is unknown. Sequenced: PBMCs. The TCR comes from a man aged 30 to 45 in good health and CMV-seropositive. V and J are TRBV29-1 and TRBJ2-1; 10 nucleotides line up with TRBD2. The CDR3 region is CSVELGLAKVGEQFF. DNA of the CDR3: TGCAGCGTTGAGCTGGGACTAGCGAAAGTGGGTGAGCAGTTCTTC.